This T cell receptor (beta chain) was captured in a study of Graves' ophthalmopathy and Graves' hyperthyroidism. This clonotype was seen only a few times. Its antigen is not known. RNA transcripts provided the template for amplifying TCR beta CDR3 regions. HTBI primers primed a first-round RT-PCR, and a second-round multiplex PCR followed. TCRdb re-derived calls from the multiplex PCR reads in MiXCR, one entry per CDR3 protein. The sample records almost 750,000 distinct CDR3 sequences, roughly 41% being singletons. Other autoimmune diseases, uncontrolled infections, pregnancy and lactation each led to patient exclusion. The CDR3 sequence is 13 residues long. The germline V gene encodes CDR1 MNHEY and CDR2 SMNVEV (reference sequence). The germline V and J ends were trimmed by 5 bases and 5 bases, with 12 bases remaining between them. Study-wide results and limits: The model reached about 66% sensitivity and about 72% specificity for predicting ophthalmopathy progression.

The sequenced material came from peripheral blood. This rearrangement joins TRBV27 to TRBJ1-2, with D possibly being TRBD1 (6 bases). This TCR was sampled from an adult man with Graves' ophthalmopathy. DNA for the CDR3: TGTGCCAGCAGTCTCACGACAGGTTATGGCTACACCTTC. Translating it yields CASSLTTGYGYTF.